One and the same sample provided the 17 T cell receptor beta chains below, sequenced in a study of human T cells and chemical hapten exposure. Time point here: patch test 1, 2 weeks after DPC sensitization. Documented treatment: therapeutic diphenylcyclopropenone sensitization with weekly scalp DPC. TCRdb analysed the RACE reads with MiXCR anew, one entry per CDR3 protein. The sample lists tens of thousands of distinct CDR3 sequences, about 10% seen once, with around 4.2% in the top ten. Sequenced here: whole blood, sampled in connection with sensitization to the hapten diphenylcyclopropenone (DPC). Every receptor here comes from a woman in her 50s with alopecia areata. Some clones in this sample may be carry-over from other donors' samples.

The chain couples TRBV7-2 to TRBJ2-1; possibly TRBD1 or TRBD2 for D (6 bases each). In germline, CDR1 is SGHTA, CDR2 FQGNSA. V lost 2 bases and J lost 9, with 11 bases in between. There are 13 residues in the CDR3. The CDR3 protein is CASSLKGGSEQFF. The CDR3 nucleotides read TGTGCCAGCAGCTTAAAGGGGGGAAGTGAGCAGTTCTTC.

This chain joins TRBV7-8 and TRBJ2-7, with D unresolved. Germline CDR1 is SGHVS and CDR2 is FQNEAQ. The CDR3 totals 14 residues. V was pared by 1 base and J by 3 bases, with 10 bases between. This CDR3 is CASSLEAGSYEQYF. The CDR3 DNA follows: TGTGCCAGCAGCTTAGAAGCCGGCAGCTACGAGCAGTACTTC. The whole variable domain, filled in from reference TRBV7-8 and TRBJ2-7, reads GAGVSQSPRYKVAKRGQDVALRCDPISGHVSLFWYQQALGQGPEFLTYFQNEAQLDKSGLPSDRFFAERPEGSVSTLKIQRTQQEDSAVYLCASSLEAGSYEQYFGPGTRLTVT.

The rearrangement joins TRBV29-1 to TRBJ1-2; D gene ambiguous. V lost 2 bases and J lost 4, with 8 bases in between. Germline CDR1 SQVTM, CDR2 ANQGSEA. The CDR3 runs to 12 residues. The CDR3 region has the DNA TGCAGCGTTGAACGAGTAGGCTATGGCTACACCTTC. This sequence encodes CSVERVGYGYTF.

There are a few counts of this clonotype. The V call is TRBV27, the J call TRBJ1-2; D ambiguous. Germline assignment: CDR1 MNHEY and CDR2 SMNVEV (reference sequence). This CDR3 has 13 amino acids. Trimming pared 6 bases from V and 0 bases from J, leaving 8 bases between. The CDR3 protein is CASSPSANYGYTF. The CDR3 DNA sequence: TGTGCCAGCAGCCCCTCCGCTAACTATGGCTACACCTTC.

This clonotype occurred a few times. The chain is built from TRBV28 and TRBJ2-7; no reliable D call. From germline, CDR1 is MDHEN and CDR2 SYDVKM. The CDR3 sequence is 13 residues long. V dropped 1 base and J dropped 5 bases, with 9 bases sitting between them. The CDR3 DNA reads as TGTGCCAGCAGTTTATTGTCCTTGAACGAGCAGTACTTC. It is translated as CASSLLSLNEQYF.

This clonotype was seen ten or more times. The V gene is TRBV5-6, the J gene TRBJ2-3, with unresolved D. Between the trimmed V and J ends, which lost 1 base and 1 base, there was a span of 4 bases. This CDR3 region has 13 residues. Germline lookup yields CDR1 SGHDT and CDR2 YYEEEE. For the CDR3, the DNA is TGTGCCAGCAGCTTGCTGGGCACAGATACGCAGTATTTT. Residues: CASSLLGTDTQYF.

The chain links TRBV29-1 to TRBJ2-5; tentative D call: TRBD1 (7 bases). Trimming pared 2 bases from V and 5 bases from J, leaving 18 bases between. CDR3 size: 15 residues. Germline CDR1 SQVTM, CDR2 ANQGSEA. Here the CDR3 reads CSVEPFQGGVETQYF. The DNA of the CDR3 is TGCAGCGTTGAACCTTTCCAGGGGGGAGTCGAGACCCAGTACTTC.

This clonotype was observed a few times. The chain is built from TRBV7-3 and TRBJ2-2; the D gene could be TRBD1 or TRBD2 (7 bases each). V lost 6 bases, J lost 6 bases, and 17 bases lay in between. The V gene's germline CDR1 is SGHTA and CDR2 FQGTGA. The CDR3 runs to 15 residues. The CDR3 is CASSLNRGGSGELFF. In nucleotides, the CDR3 is TGTGCCAGCAGTCTAAACAGGGGAGGGTCCGGGGAGCTGTTTTTT. Filled out from reference TRBV7-3 and TRBJ2-2, the complete variable domain reads GAGVSQTPSNKVTEKGKYVELRCDPISGHTALYWYRQSLGQGPEFLIYFQGTGAADDSGLPNDRFFAVRPEGSVSTLKIQRTERGDSAVYLCASSLNRGGSGELFFGEGSRLTVL.

The CDR3 sequence: CASWGGNYEQYF. The CDR3 nucleotides read TGTGCCAGCTGGGGGGGTAACTACGAGCAGTACTTC. This chain joins TRBV28 and TRBJ2-7; 7 bases align to TRBD2. The CDR3 contains 12 residues. V trimming: 8 bases; J trimming: 3 bases; junction bases outside the gene matches: 4. Germline V gene lookup returns CDR1 MDHEN and CDR2 SYDVKM.

This clonotype was seen more than once but under ten times. The chain employs TRBV9 and TRBJ1-2; 7 nucleotides align to TRBD1. V dropped 0 bases and J dropped 4; count of bases not matched to a gene: 6. The germline CDR1 and CDR2 sequences are SGDLS and YYNGEE. The CDR3 sequence is 15 residues long. The CDR3 nucleotides are TGTGCCAGCAGCGTAGCTACAGGGGACGGCTATGGCTACACCTTC. It yields the protein CASSVATGDGYGYTF.

This clonotype was recorded at least ten times. This chain connects TRBV4-1 to TRBJ2-1, with TRBD2 matching over 11 bases. CDR1 MGHRA and CDR2 YSYEKL come from the germline V gene. The CDR3 length is 17 residues. Trimming removed 0 bases from V and 7 bases from J; junction bases left unmatched: 8. CDR3 nucleotides: TGCGCCAGCAGCCAAGAACTAGCGGGAGCGACTAGGAATGAGCAGTTCTTC. Its protein product is CASSQELAGATRNEQFF.

The genes are TRBV7-9 and TRBJ2-1, with TRBD2 matching 10 bases. This CDR3 contains 17 residues. From germline, CDR1 is SEHNR and CDR2 FQNEAQ (reference sequence). Germline trimming cut 2 bases from V and 6 bases from J; bases unmatched to any gene: 10. The CDR3 nucleotides read TGTGCCAGCAGCTTAAGTGGAGCGGGGGGGCCTGGCAATGAGCAGTTCTTC. Encoded protein: CASSLSGAGGPGNEQFF. The whole variable domain, remainder taken from reference TRBV7-9 and TRBJ2-1, is DTGVSQNPRHKITKRGQNVTFRCDPISEHNRLYWYRQTLGQGPEFLTYFQNEAQLEKSRLLSDRFSAERPKGSFSTLEIQRTEQGDSAMYLCASSLSGAGGPGNEQFFGPGTRLTVL.

This clonotype was seen more than once but under ten times. Written as DNA, the CDR3 is TGTGCCTGGAGTGAGGGCAGTCACGATTCACCCCTCCACTTT. Translating it yields CAWSEGSHDSPLHF. This chain connects TRBV30 to TRBJ1-6; D remains unclear. The germline V and J ends were trimmed by 1 base and 8 bases, with 12 bases remaining between them. The CDR3 has 14 amino acids. The germline V gene has CDR1 GTSNPN and CDR2 SVGIG (reference sequence).

The rearrangement uses TRBV14 and TRBJ2-2; a weak D match, TRBD1 (5 bases). CDR3 length: 15 amino acids. In germline, CDR1 is SGHDN, CDR2 FVKESK. The germline V and J ends were trimmed by 0 bases and 6 bases, with 11 bases remaining between them. Here the CDR3 reads CASSQDVVGPGELFF. The CDR3 DNA reads as TGTGCCAGCAGCCAAGATGTTGTGGGGCCCGGGGAGCTGTTTTTT.

This clonotype appeared many times. The CDR3 DNA reads as TGTGCCAGCAGCCCGAAGCCAGGTAACAATCAGCCCCAGCATTTT. Translation gives CASSPKPGNNQPQHF. The gene calls are TRBV2 and TRBJ1-5; D not certain. V was shortened by 6 bases and J by 3 bases, with 15 bases between the two germline ends. CDR3 length: 15 amino acids. CDR1 SNHLY and CDR2 FYNNEI come from the germline V gene.

V usage is TRBV20-1 and J usage is TRBJ1-4; D gene unclear. Germline CDR1 is DFQATT and CDR2 is SNEGSKA (reference sequence). Trimming stripped 0 bases from V and 8 bases from J, with 10 bases between. The CDR3 contains 13 residues. In nucleotides, the CDR3 is TGCAGTGCTAGAGATGCACGTGGCGAAAAACTGTTTTTT. Its protein product is CSARDARGEKLFF.

This clonotype has a count of ten or more. The chain has TRBV10-3 and TRBJ1-1; 8 bases match TRBD1. The junction had 9 bases not matched to a gene; V was cut back by 2 bases and J by 4 bases. The CDR3 contains 16 residues. Germline lookup yields CDR1 ENHRY and CDR2 SYGVKD. This chain's CDR3 is CAISERAGGMGTEAFF. CDR3 DNA sequence: TGTGCCATCAGTGAGAGAGCAGGGGGCATGGGCACTGAAGCTTTCTTT.